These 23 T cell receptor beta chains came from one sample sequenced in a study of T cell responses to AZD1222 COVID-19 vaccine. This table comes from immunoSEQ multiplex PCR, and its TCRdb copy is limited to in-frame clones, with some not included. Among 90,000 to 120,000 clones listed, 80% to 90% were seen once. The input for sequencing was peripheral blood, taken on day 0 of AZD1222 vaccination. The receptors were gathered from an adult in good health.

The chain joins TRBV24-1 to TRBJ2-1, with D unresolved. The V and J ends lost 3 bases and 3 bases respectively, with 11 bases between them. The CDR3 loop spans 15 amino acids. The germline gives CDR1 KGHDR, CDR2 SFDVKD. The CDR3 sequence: CATSDGVLGYNEQFF. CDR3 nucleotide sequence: TGTGCCACCAGTGATGGGGTACTCGGCTACAATGAGCAGTTCTTC.

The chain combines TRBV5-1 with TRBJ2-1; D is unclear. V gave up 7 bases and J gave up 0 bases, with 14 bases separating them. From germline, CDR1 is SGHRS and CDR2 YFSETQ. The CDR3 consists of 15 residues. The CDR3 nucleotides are TGCGCCAGCGCCAAAGGCCAAAGCTCCTACAATGAGCAGTTCTTC. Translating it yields CASAKGQSSYNEQFF.

CDR3 amino acids: CASSENDVSEQYF. CDR3 in DNA: TGTGCCAGCAGTGAAAATGATGTCTCTGAGCAGTACTTC. The gene calls are TRBV2 and TRBJ2-7; D is undetermined. The germline V and J ends were trimmed by 2 bases and 7 bases, with 12 bases remaining between them. The CDR3 extends over 13 amino acids. Germline lookup yields CDR1 SNHLY and CDR2 FYNNEI.

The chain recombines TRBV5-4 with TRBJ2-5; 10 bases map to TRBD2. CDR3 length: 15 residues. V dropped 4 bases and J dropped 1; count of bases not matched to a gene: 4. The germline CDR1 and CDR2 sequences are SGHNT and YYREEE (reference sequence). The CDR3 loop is CASSRRTSGQETQYF. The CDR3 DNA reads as TGTGCCAGCAGCCGCCGGACTAGCGGCCAAGAGACCCAGTACTTC. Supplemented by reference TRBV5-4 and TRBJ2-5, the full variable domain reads ETGVTQSPTHLIKTRGQQVTLRCSSQSGHNTVSWYQQALGQGPQFIFQYYREEENGRGNFPPRFSGLQFPNYSSELNVNALELDDSALYLCASSRRTSGQETQYFGPGTRLLVL.

The CDR3 loop is CATRQGMEGSPLHF. The CDR3 nucleotides are TGTGCCACCCGACAGGGGATGGAGGGTTCACCCCTCCACTTT. The chain couples TRBV6-5 to TRBJ1-6; 8 nucleotides agree with TRBD1. CDR1 and CDR2 (germline): MNHEY, SVGAGI. The CDR3 length is 14 residues. With 10 bases clipped from V and 9 bases from J, the junction kept 11 bases outside the gene matches.

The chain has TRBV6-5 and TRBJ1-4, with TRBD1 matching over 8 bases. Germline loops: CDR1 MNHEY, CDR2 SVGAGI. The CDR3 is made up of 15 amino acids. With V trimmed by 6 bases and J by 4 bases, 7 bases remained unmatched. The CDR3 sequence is CASSVQTGDNEKLFF. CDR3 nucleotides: TGTGCCAGCAGCGTTCAGACAGGGGATAATGAAAAACTGTTTTTT.

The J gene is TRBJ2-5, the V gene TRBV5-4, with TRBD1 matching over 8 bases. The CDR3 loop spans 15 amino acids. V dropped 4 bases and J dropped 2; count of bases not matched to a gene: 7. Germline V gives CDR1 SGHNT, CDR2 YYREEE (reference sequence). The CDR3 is CASSPGTGLQETQYF. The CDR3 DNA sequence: TGTGCCAGCAGCCCAGGGACAGGATTACAAGAGACCCAGTACTTC.

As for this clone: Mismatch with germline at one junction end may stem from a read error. The CDR3 nucleotides are TGTGCCATCAAATCGACAGGTAGCGATCAGCCCCAGCATTTT. This gives the protein CAIKSTGSDQPQHF. The V gene is TRBV10-3, the J gene TRBJ1-5; maybe TRBD1 (6 bases). This CDR3 has 14 amino acids. From germline, CDR1 is ENHRY and CDR2 SYGVKD.

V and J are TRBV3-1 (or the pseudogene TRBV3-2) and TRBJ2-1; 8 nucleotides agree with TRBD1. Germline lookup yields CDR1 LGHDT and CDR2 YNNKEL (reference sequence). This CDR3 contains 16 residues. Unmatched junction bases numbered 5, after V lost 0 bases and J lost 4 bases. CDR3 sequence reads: CASSQDRGLGYNEQFF. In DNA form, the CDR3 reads TGTGCCAGCAGCCAAGACAGGGGGCTGGGGTACAATGAGCAGTTCTTC.

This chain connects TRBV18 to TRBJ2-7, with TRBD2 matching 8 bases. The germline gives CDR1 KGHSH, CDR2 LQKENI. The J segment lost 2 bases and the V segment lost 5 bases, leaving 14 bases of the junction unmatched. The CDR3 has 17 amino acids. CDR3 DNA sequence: TGTGCCAGCTCAACCATAGGGGTAGGCGGGAGGCCCTACGAGCAGTACTTC. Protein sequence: CASSTIGVGGRPYEQYF.

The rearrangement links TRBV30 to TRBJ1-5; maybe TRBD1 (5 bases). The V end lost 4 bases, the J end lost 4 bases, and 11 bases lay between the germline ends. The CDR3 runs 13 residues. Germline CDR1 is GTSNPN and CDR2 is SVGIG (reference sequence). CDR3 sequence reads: CAWNLGGNQPQHF. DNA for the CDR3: TGTGCCTGGAACCTTGGGGGGAATCAGCCCCAGCATTTT.

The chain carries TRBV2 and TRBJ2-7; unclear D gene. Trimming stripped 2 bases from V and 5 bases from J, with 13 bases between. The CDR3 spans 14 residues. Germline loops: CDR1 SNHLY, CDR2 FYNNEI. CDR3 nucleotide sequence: TGTGCCAGCAGTGAACGGGTGGCTGTAGACGAGCAGTACTTC. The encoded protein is CASSERVAVDEQYF.

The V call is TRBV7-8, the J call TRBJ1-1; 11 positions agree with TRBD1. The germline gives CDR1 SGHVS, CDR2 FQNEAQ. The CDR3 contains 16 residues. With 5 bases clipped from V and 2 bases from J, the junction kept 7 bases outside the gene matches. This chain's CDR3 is CASSRRDRGSNTEAFF. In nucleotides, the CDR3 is TGTGCCAGCAGCCGCAGGGACAGGGGGTCAAACACTGAAGCTTTCTTT.

CDR3 protein: CASSFRQGAGTQYF. The CDR3 bases are TGTGCCAGCAGCTTCAGACAGGGGGCGGGTACGCAGTATTTT. The chain uses TRBV7-9 and TRBJ2-3, with TRBD1 matching 10 bases. The CDR3 runs to 14 residues. Germline V lookup: CDR1 SEHNR, CDR2 FQNEAQ (reference sequence). V shed 3 bases and J 8 bases; nucleotides not matched to a gene: 5.

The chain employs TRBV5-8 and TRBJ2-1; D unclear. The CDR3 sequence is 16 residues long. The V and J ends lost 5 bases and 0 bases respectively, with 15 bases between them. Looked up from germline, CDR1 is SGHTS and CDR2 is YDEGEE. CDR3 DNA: TGTGCCAGCAGTCTCAGAACCTCGGGCTCCTACAATGAGCAGTTCTTC. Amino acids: CASSLRTSGSYNEQFF.

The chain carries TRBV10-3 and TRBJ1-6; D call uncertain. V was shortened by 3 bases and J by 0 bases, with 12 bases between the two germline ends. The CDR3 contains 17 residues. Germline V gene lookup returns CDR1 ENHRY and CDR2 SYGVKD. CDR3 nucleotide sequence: TGTGCCATCAGTGACCTCCCCGGGAACTCCTATAATTCACCCCTCCACTTT. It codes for CAISDLPGNSYNSPLHF.

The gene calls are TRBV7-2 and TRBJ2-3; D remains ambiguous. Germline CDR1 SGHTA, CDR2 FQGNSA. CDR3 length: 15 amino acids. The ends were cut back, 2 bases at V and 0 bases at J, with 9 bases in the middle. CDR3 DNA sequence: TGTGCCAGCAGCTTAACGAGGTCTAGCACAGATACGCAGTATTTT. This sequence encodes CASSLTRSSTDTQYF.

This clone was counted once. The CDR3 spells CASIRTGTLAGENIQYF. CDR3 DNA sequence: TGTGCCAGCATCCGAACCGGGACACTCGCGGGGGAAAACATTCAGTACTTC. The chain has TRBV2 and TRBJ2-4; the D gene is possibly TRBD2 (7 bases). CDR3 size: 17 residues. The germline CDR1 and CDR2 sequences are SNHLY and FYNNEI. Trimming took off 7 bases at V and 5 bases at J, with 24 bases between the two ends.

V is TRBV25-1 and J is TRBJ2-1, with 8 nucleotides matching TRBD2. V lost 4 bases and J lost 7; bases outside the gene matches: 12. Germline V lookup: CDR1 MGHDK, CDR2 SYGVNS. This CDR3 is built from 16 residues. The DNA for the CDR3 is TGTGCCAGCAGTGCGGGCGGGAGGCCCATCTGGAATGAGCAGTTCTTC. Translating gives CASSAGGRPIWNEQFF.

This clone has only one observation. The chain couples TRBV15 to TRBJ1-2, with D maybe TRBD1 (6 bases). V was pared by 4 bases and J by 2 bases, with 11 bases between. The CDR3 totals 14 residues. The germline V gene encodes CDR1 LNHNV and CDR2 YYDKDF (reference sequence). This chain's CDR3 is CATSKGQKNYGYTF. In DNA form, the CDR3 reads TGTGCCACCAGCAAAGGACAGAAAAACTATGGCTACACCTTC. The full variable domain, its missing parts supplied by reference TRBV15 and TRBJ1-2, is DAMVIQNPRYQVTQFGKPVTLSCSQTLNHNVMYWYQQKSSQAPKLLFHYYDKDFNNEADTPDNFQSRRPNTSFCFLDIRSPGLGDTAMYLCATSKGQKNYGYTFGSGTRLTVV.

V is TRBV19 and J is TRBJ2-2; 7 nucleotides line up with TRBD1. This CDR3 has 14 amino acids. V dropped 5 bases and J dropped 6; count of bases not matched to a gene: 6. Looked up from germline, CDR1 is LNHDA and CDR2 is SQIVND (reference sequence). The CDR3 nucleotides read TGTGCCAGTAGTCTTCGACAGGGCGCCGGGGAGCTGTTTTTT. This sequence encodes CASSLRQGAGELFF. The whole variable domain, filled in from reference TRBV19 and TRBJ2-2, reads DGGITQSPKYLFRKEGQNVTLSCEQNLNHDAMYWYRQDPGQGLRLIYYSQIVNDFQKGDIAEGYSVSREKKESFPLTVTSAQKNPTAFYLCASSLRQGAGELFFGEGSRLTVL.

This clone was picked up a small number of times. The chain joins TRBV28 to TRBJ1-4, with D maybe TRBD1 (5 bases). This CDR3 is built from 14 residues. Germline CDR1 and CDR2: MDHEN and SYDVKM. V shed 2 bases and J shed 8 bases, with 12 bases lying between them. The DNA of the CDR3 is TGTGCCAGCAGTTTACGGCAGGGATTGGAAAAACTGTTTTTT. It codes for CASSLRQGLEKLFF. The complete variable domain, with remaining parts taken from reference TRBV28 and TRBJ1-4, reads DVKVTQSSRYLVKRTGEKVFLECVQDMDHENMFWYRQDPGLGLRLIYFSYDVKMKEKGDIPEGYSVSREKKERFSLILESASTNQTSMYLCASSLRQGLEKLFFGSGTQLSVL.

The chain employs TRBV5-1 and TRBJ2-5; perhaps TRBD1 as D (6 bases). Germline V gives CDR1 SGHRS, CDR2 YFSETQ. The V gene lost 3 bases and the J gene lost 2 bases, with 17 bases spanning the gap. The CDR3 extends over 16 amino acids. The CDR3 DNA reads TGCGCCAGCAGCTCAGGGGCCAGGACGCGACAAGAGACCCAGTACTTC. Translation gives CASSSGARTRQETQYF.